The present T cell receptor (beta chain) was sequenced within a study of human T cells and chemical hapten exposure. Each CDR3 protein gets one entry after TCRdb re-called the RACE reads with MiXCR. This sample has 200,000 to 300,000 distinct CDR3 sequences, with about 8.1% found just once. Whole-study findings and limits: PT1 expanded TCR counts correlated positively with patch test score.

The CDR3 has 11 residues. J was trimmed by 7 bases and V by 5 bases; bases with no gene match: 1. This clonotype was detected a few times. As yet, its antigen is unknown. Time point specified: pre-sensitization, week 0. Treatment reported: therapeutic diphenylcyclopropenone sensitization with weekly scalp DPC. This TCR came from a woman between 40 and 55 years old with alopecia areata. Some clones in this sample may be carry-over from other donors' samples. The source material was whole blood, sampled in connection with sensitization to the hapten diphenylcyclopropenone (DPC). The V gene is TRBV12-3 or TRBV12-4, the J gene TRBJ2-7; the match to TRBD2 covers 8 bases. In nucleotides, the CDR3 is TGTGCCAGCAGTCCTAGCGGGGAGCAGTACTTC. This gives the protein CASSPSGEQYF.